A single sample is the source of the 19 T cell receptor beta chains below, sequenced in a study of vaccination and CD4 T cells after COVID-19. Specified treatment: 10-day PBMC culture with coronavirus spike peptide pools or control peptides (ViraFEST assay). Harvesting of the unexposed donor's CD4+ T cells predated the COVID-19 pandemic (2011-2018). These receptors' targets are unknown. The Oncomine TCR Beta short-read assay generated sequence data from the DNA of cultured CD4+ T cells. A single record per CDR3 protein comes from TCRdb applying MiXCR to the PCR reads. Among some 7,000 distinct CDR3 sequences listed, around 30% were seen once. Sequenced input: CD4+ T cells from blood, cultured in vitro. These TCRs come from a human donor in good health.

This clonotype showed up just a few times. The chain is built from TRBV6-1 and TRBJ2-1; tentative D call: TRBD2 (5 bases). V lost 5 bases and J 9 bases, leaving 11 bases between the germline ends. CDR3 length: 12 residues. Germline CDR1 and CDR2: MNHNS and SASEGT. CDR3 loop: CASSQDGGEQFF. Here the CDR3 DNA reads TGTGCCAGCAGTCAAGACGGAGGTGAGCAGTTCTTC.

This sequence joins TRBV14 and TRBJ1-1; TRBD1 agrees at 7 bases. V gave up 4 bases and J gave up 5 bases; unmatched junction bases: 7. Germline values: CDR1 SGHDN, CDR2 FVKESK. The CDR3 loop spans 14 amino acids. The DNA for the CDR3 is TGTGCCAGCAGCCGCCGCGACAGGGCGACTGAAGCTTTCTTT. Residues: CASSRRDRATEAFF.

This chain joins TRBV6-1 and TRBJ2-3; 8 positions match TRBD2. Germline assignment: CDR1 MNHNS and CDR2 SASEGT. The CDR3 is 13 amino acids. V trimming: 8 bases; J trimming: 3 bases; junction bases outside the gene matches: 4. This CDR3 reads CASEERETDTQYF. The CDR3 DNA reads as TGTGCCAGCGAGGAGCGGGAGACAGATACGCAGTATTTT.

In this sample, this clonotype turned up a few times. J is TRBJ1-6 and V is TRBV12-3 or TRBV12-4, with D possibly matching TRBD1 (5 bases). The ends were cut back, 3 bases at V and 13 bases at J, with 13 bases in the middle. This CDR3 spans 13 amino acids. CDR3 in DNA: TGTGCCAGCAGTTTGGGTTCTGGGGCGCCCCTCCACTTT. Translated, it gives CASSLGSGAPLHF.

This clonotype appeared a few times. The rearrangement joins TRBV20-1 to TRBJ2-1; D is undetermined. This CDR3 has 12 residues. With 4 bases removed from V and 6 bases from J, the gap between germline ends came to 10 bases. Germline CDR1 DFQATT, CDR2 SNEGSKA (reference sequence). In DNA form, the CDR3 reads TGCAGTGCTAAGGTTATTAGCAATGAGCAGTTCTTC. This encodes CSAKVISNEQFF.

The genes are TRBV6-1 and TRBJ2-1; D is unclear. Trimming shortened V by 6 bases and J by 0 bases, and 12 bases separated the two germline ends. Germline V gives CDR1 MNHNS, CDR2 SASEGT. CDR3 length: 15 residues. The CDR3 here is CASSLDGISYNEQFF. DNA for the CDR3: TGTGCCAGCAGCCTCGACGGCATCTCCTACAATGAGCAGTTCTTC.

There are a few counts of this clonotype. The chain employs TRBV6-1 and TRBJ2-7; D unclear. Trimming removed 1 base at V and 0 bases at J, with 10 bases between. This CDR3 has 15 residues. Looked up from germline, CDR1 is MNHNS and CDR2 is SASEGT. CDR3 sequence (DNA): TGTGCCAGCAGTGAAGAATTGGGGAACTCCTACGAGCAGTACTTC. Translation gives CASSEELGNSYEQYF.

The chain joins TRBV29-1 to TRBJ2-2, with 11 bases that match TRBD1. Germline V CDR1 and CDR2: SQVTM, ANQGSEA. V was clipped by 4 bases and J by 5 bases; unmatched bases: 0. The CDR3 is 13 residues long. Written as DNA, the CDR3 is TGCAGCGTTGGGGACAGGGGGACCGGGGAGCTGTTTTTT. It is translated as CSVGDRGTGELFF.

The CDR3 coding sequence is TGTGCCAGCAGCAAAGCCCGGACAGTTAACGAAGCTTTCTTT. This gives the protein CASSKARTVNEAFF. The rearrangement joins TRBV21-1 to TRBJ1-1; TRBD1 is the table's D call, not checked against the DNA. TRBV21-1 is recorded as a pseudogene. The CDR3 has 14 residues.

The J gene is TRBJ1-5, the V gene TRBV12-3 or TRBV12-4, with 7 nucleotides matching TRBD1. The V gene end was trimmed by 7 bases and the J gene end by 6 bases; junction bases not matched to a gene: 9. CDR3 length: 14 residues. The CDR3 region has the DNA TGTGCCAGCACCTATAGGGACAGTTCTCAGCCCCAGCATTTT. Amino acid sequence: CASTYRDSSQPQHF.

This clonotype showed up just once. Germline and junction disagree at one end, which may indicate a read error. CDR3 sequence: CASSTLQGQVIYDSPLHF. CDR3 coding DNA: TGTGCCAGCAGTACCCTACAGGGGCAGGTCATCTATGATTCACCCCTCCACTTT. This sequence joins TRBV27 and TRBJ1-6; 7 bases map to TRBD1. The germline V gene encodes CDR1 MNHEY and CDR2 SMNVEV (reference sequence). This CDR3 is built from 18 residues.

This clonotype was detected only a few times. This chain connects TRBV12-3 or TRBV12-4 to TRBJ1-2; D not certain. The V end lost 1 base, the J end lost 7 bases, and 13 bases lay between the germline ends. CDR3 length: 14 amino acids. The CDR3 loop reads CASSLESLYVGYTF. DNA for the CDR3: TGTGCCAGCAGTTTAGAGTCACTGTACGTTGGCTACACCTTC.

The CDR3 protein is CASSRMDRGPLGSAEAFF. In DNA form, the CDR3 reads TGTGCCAGCTCACGTATGGACAGGGGGCCACTAGGATCCGCTGAAGCTTTCTTT. The rearrangement joins TRBV18 to TRBJ1-1, with 11 bases lining up with TRBD1. The CDR3 length is 18 residues. The V and J ends lost 4 bases and 6 bases, in that order; junction bases with no gene match: 16. CDR1 is KGHSH and CDR2 is LQKENI in the germline V gene.

The gene calls are TRBV27 and TRBJ1-5, with a tentative D call TRBD1 (6 bases). Trimming shortened V by 3 bases and J by 6 bases, and 9 bases separated the two germline ends. The CDR3 runs to 13 residues. The germline gives CDR1 MNHEY, CDR2 SMNVEV (reference sequence). DNA for the CDR3: TGTGCCAGCAGTTTGAACAGGGCTCAGCCCCAGCATTTT. It encodes CASSLNRAQPQHF.

This clonotype was counted a few times. V gene TRBV7-2 combines with J gene TRBJ1-6; D is uncertain. This CDR3 has 13 amino acids. Germline assignment: CDR1 SGHTA and CDR2 FQGNSA. The germline V and J ends were trimmed by 1 base and 7 bases, with 5 bases remaining between them. Here the CDR3 DNA reads TGTGCCAGCAGCTTAGGTGGAAATTCACCCCTCCACTTT. Amino acid sequence: CASSLGGNSPLHF. The full variable domain, with the rest looked up from reference TRBV7-2 and TRBJ1-6, is GAGVSQSPSNKVTEKGKDVELRCDPISGHTALYWYRQSLGQGLEFLIYFQGNSAPDKSGLPSDRFSAERTGGSVSTLTIQRTQQEDSAVYLCASSLGGNSPLHFGNGTRLTVT.

This sequence joins TRBV19 and TRBJ2-7; 8 bases are shared with TRBD1. The CDR3 sequence is 16 residues long. Germline CDR1 is LNHDA and CDR2 is SQIVND (reference sequence). Trimming took 5 bases from V and 1 from J; bases not matched to a gene: 10. CDR3 in amino acids: CASSLTGGLTSYEQYF. The CDR3 DNA reads TGTGCCAGTAGTCTAACAGGGGGTCTAACGTCCTACGAGCAGTACTTC.

Only a few counts were recorded for this clonotype. The CDR3 region has the DNA TGTGCCAGCAGCATAGGGACAGTCGACACCGGGGAGCTGTTTTTT. This translates into CASSIGTVDTGELFF. This chain uses TRBV7-3 with TRBJ2-2; 7 bases match TRBD1. This CDR3 spans 15 amino acids. The germline V gene has CDR1 SGHTA and CDR2 FQGTGA. V dropped 5 bases and J dropped 3; count of bases not matched to a gene: 6.

The V call is TRBV6-5, the J call TRBJ1-4; D is perhaps TRBD1 (5 bases). V dropped 2 bases and J dropped 6 bases, with 7 bases sitting between them. Germline CDR1 MNHEY, CDR2 SVGAGI. This CDR3 is 13 amino acids long. The CDR3: CASSYGAYEKLFF. The CDR3, as DNA: TGTGCCAGCAGTTACGGGGCTTATGAAAAACTGTTTTTT.

The rearrangement links TRBV6-1 to TRBJ1-1, with D unresolved. Deletions cut 2 bases from V and 12 bases from J, with 16 bases between. Germline assignment: CDR1 MNHNS and CDR2 SASEGT. This CDR3 has 13 amino acids. CDR3 in amino acids: CASSESPVERTFF. CDR3 bases: TGTGCCAGCAGTGAAAGCCCCGTCGAGAGGACTTTCTTT.